The 21 T cell receptor beta chains below come from one sample, sequenced in a study of T cells in Graves' hyperthyroidism and ophthalmopathy. Authors of the study amplified TCR beta CDR3 regions from RNA transcripts. The TCR CDR3 first-round RT-PCR relied on the HTBI primer set. TCRdb independently ran MiXCR on the multiplex PCR reads; one entry per CDR3 protein. This sample yields some 440,000 distinct CDR3 sequences, of which approximately 14% are seen a single time; over 12% belongs to the top ten. The sample taken for sequencing was blood. The receptors were sampled from a woman between 18 and 29 years old with Graves' hyperthyroidism.

This clonotype was detected ten times or more. The chain links TRBV10-3 to TRBJ1-5, with TRBD1 matching 7 bases. Trimming at V came to 4 bases and at J to 6 bases, leaving 3 bases not matched to a gene. Germline CDR1 is ENHRY and CDR2 is SYGVKD. CDR3 length: 13 amino acids. CDR3 nucleotide sequence: TGTGCCATCAGTGGGGACAGCGCTCAGCCCCAGCATTTT. Residues: CAISGDSAQPQHF.

Details on this clonotype: A much larger clone sits a single nucleotide away, making a read error possible. This chain joins TRBV28 and TRBJ2-7; tentatively, D is TRBD1 or TRBD2 (5 bases each). CDR3 size: 14 residues. Germline V gene data show CDR1 as MDHEN and CDR2 as SYDVKM. Trimming left V 6 bases short and J 2 bases short, with 14 bases between. CDR3 sequence reads: CASRHRGATYEQYF. The CDR3 DNA follows: TGTGCCAGCAGACACCGGGGCGCCACCTACGAGCAGTACTTC.

This clonotype was seen ten or more times. The V gene is TRBV28, the J gene TRBJ2-7; no clear D gene. Germline V gives CDR1 MDHEN, CDR2 SYDVKM. With 3 bases removed from V and 6 bases from J, the gap between germline ends came to 12 bases. This CDR3 comprises 13 residues. The CDR3 DNA reads TGTGCCAGCAGTTTTTATTCACAATCCGAGCAGTACTTC. Its protein product is CASSFYSQSEQYF. The full variable domain, its missing parts supplied by reference TRBV28 and TRBJ2-7, is DVKVTQSSRYLVKRTGEKVFLECVQDMDHENMFWYRQDPGLGLRLIYFSYDVKMKEKGDIPEGYSVSREKKERFSLILESASTNQTSMYLCASSFYSQSEQYFGPGTRLTVT.

The chain employs TRBV19 and TRBJ2-1, with TRBD1 matching over 7 bases. Germline CDR1 is LNHDA and CDR2 is SQIVND (reference sequence). Losses at the gene ends were 7 bases for V and 7 bases for J; bases not matched to a gene: 10. The CDR3 contains 14 residues. CDR3 sequence (DNA): TGTGCCAGTATCTCCAGGCAGGGGGTAAATGAGCAGTTCTTC. The encoded protein is CASISRQGVNEQFF.

A remark on this clonotype: A single base separates this from a much larger clone, so it may be a read error. This chain uses TRBV7-8 with TRBJ1-1; D not certain. CDR1 is SGHVS, CDR2 FQNEAQ, per germline. V was trimmed by 3 bases and J by 7 bases, leaving 12 bases between them. CDR3 length: 13 residues. CDR3 DNA: TGTGCCAGCAGCTTTACAAGGAGTGGTGAAGCTTTCTTT. As protein: CASSFTRSGEAFF.

The J gene is TRBJ1-3, the V gene TRBV28; D ambiguous. Germline V gene sequence: CDR1 MDHEN, CDR2 SYDVKM. V lost 4 bases, J lost 2 bases, and 9 bases lay in between. There are 14 residues in the CDR3. The CDR3 DNA sequence: TGTGCCAGCAGTTCTCAGGTGGCTGGAAACACCATATATTTT. It codes for CASSSQVAGNTIYF.

V gene TRBV6-1 combines with J gene TRBJ2-7; weak D call: TRBD2 (6 bases). The germline V gene encodes CDR1 MNHNS and CDR2 SASEGT. The CDR3 loop spans 13 amino acids. V dropped 8 bases and J dropped 3 bases, with 14 bases sitting between them. The DNA for the CDR3 is TGTGCCAGCTGCAAAGGGAGGCTCTACGAGCAGTACTTC. Translating gives CASCKGRLYEQYF.

At least ten counts were recorded for this clonotype. This chain connects TRBV3-1 to TRBJ2-5, with 8 bases aligning to TRBD2. Trimming took 3 bases from V and 0 from J; bases not matched to a gene: 6. Germline values: CDR1 LGHDT, CDR2 YNNKEL (reference sequence). The CDR3 runs 16 residues. Written as DNA, the CDR3 is TGTGCCAGCAGCCAGGGAGCGGGGGTACACCAAGAGACCCAGTACTTC. It yields the protein CASSQGAGVHQETQYF.

This clonotype was observed many times. V usage is TRBV11-2 and J usage is TRBJ1-2; TRBD1 matches at 7 bases. The CDR3 spans 15 residues. With 5 bases clipped from V and 2 bases from J, the junction kept 8 bases outside the gene matches. Looked up from germline, CDR1 is SGHAT and CDR2 is FQNNGV. CDR3 sequence (DNA): TGTGCCAGCAGCCAAACACAGACAGGGAACTATGGCTACACCTTC. This encodes CASSQTQTGNYGYTF.

The chain joins TRBV5-5 to TRBJ2-1; 11 positions match TRBD2. J lost 7 bases, V lost 3 bases, and 15 bases had no gene match. Germline CDR1 is SGHKS and CDR2 is YYEKEE (reference sequence). This CDR3 spans 18 amino acids. CDR3 nucleotides: TGTGCCAGCAGCTGGGCCCCGGTTAGCGGGAGGGCCGGGAATGAGCAGTTCTTC. Translating it yields CASSWAPVSGRAGNEQFF. Variable domain in full (rest from reference TRBV5-5 and TRBJ2-1): DAGVTQSPTHLIKTRGQQVTLRCSPISGHKSVSWYQQVLGQGPQFIFQYYEKEERGRGNFPDRFSARQFPNYSSELNVNALLLGDSALYLCASSWAPVSGRAGNEQFFGPGTRLTVL.

This clonotype was counted many times. This chain joins TRBV24-1 and TRBJ2-2, with 9 bases lining up with TRBD1. V trimming: 10 bases; J trimming: 1 base; junction bases outside the gene matches: 9. Germline CDR1 reads KGHDR; CDR2 reads SFDVKD. The CDR3 length is 16 residues. The CDR3 protein is CATSAKGQGNTGELFF. DNA for the CDR3: TGTGCCACGAGCGCGAAGGGACAGGGGAACACCGGGGAGCTGTTTTTT.

The sample holds many counts of this clonotype. This chain connects TRBV20-1 to TRBJ2-1, with D possibly matching TRBD1 (6 bases). V lost 3 bases and J lost 2, with 17 bases in between. CDR1 and CDR2 (germline): DFQATT, SNEGSKA (reference sequence). The CDR3 covers 16 residues. Here the CDR3 reads CSARGSGTRTYNEQFF. The CDR3 DNA reads as TGCAGTGCTAGGGGTTCCGGGACACGGACCTACAATGAGCAGTTCTTC.

In this sample, this clonotype turned up a few times. The chain links TRBV5-1 to TRBJ2-2, with unresolved D. CDR1 and CDR2 from the germline V gene are SGHRS and YFSETQ. This CDR3 is built from 15 residues. V lost 0 bases, J lost 0 bases, and 6 bases lay in between. CDR3 residues: CASSLDVANTGELFF. The CDR3, as DNA: TGCGCCAGCAGCTTGGATGTCGCGAACACCGGGGAGCTGTTTTTT. Combining the CDR3 with reference TRBV5-1 and TRBJ2-2 gives the whole variable domain KAGVTQTPRYLIKTRGQQVTLSCSPISGHRSVSWYQQTPGQGLQFLFEYFSETQRNKGNFPGRFSGRQFSNSRSEMNVSTLELGDSALYLCASSLDVANTGELFFGEGSRLTVL.

The J gene is TRBJ2-2, the V gene TRBV5-5; the match to TRBD2 covers 13 bases. CDR3 size: 18 residues. The ends lost 1 base at V and 2 bases at J; junction bases unmatched: 5. The germline gives CDR1 SGHKS, CDR2 YYEKEE (reference sequence). The CDR3 sequence is CASSLPGLAGSNTGELFF. CDR3 bases: TGTGCCAGCAGCTTGCCGGGACTAGCGGGGAGCAACACCGGGGAGCTGTTTTTT.

The V call is TRBV12-3 or TRBV12-4, the J call TRBJ1-5, with D uncertain. This CDR3 is built from 15 residues. Trimming removed 0 bases from V and 1 base from J, with 7 bases in between. The CDR3 region has the DNA TGTGCCAGCAGTTTAGCGGGTAGCAGCAATCAGCCCCAGCATTTT. Its translation is CASSLAGSSNQPQHF.

This clonotype came up a few times. This sequence joins TRBV9 and TRBJ2-3, with D uncertain. Germline V gene lookup returns CDR1 SGDLS and CDR2 YYNGEE. The germline V and J ends were trimmed by 3 bases and 3 bases, with 8 bases remaining between them. The CDR3 runs to 13 residues. The CDR3 spells CASSEVSTDTQYF. The CDR3 DNA is TGTGCCAGCAGCGAGGTCAGTACAGATACGCAGTATTTT.

This clonotype has ten or more counts. V usage is TRBV24-1 and J usage is TRBJ2-1, with 11 bases matching TRBD2. The CDR3 totals 15 residues. Germline CDR1 and CDR2: KGHDR and SFDVKD. The J segment lost 6 bases and the V segment lost 7 bases, leaving 7 bases of the junction unmatched. The CDR3 is CATSPSGRSTNEQFF. The CDR3 DNA is TGTGCCACCAGCCCTAGCGGGAGGTCCACCAATGAGCAGTTCTTC.

This clonotype was counted a few times. The V and J genes are TRBV29-1 and TRBJ2-1; D is unresolved. Germline V CDR1 and CDR2: SQVTM, ANQGSEA. The V end lost 3 bases, the J end lost 0 bases, and 15 bases lay between the germline ends. The CDR3 spans 16 residues. CDR3 residues: CSVDEKSRSSYNEQFF. CDR3 nucleotide sequence: TGCAGCGTTGACGAAAAATCAAGGAGCTCCTACAATGAGCAGTTCTTC.

The table lists this clonotype with a few counts. The chain recombines TRBV20-1 with TRBJ1-6; D not resolved. The CDR3 consists of 15 residues. The V gene lost 1 base and the J gene lost 0 bases, with 7 bases spanning the gap. Germline V lookup: CDR1 DFQATT, CDR2 SNEGSKA (reference sequence). The CDR3 coding sequence is TGCAGTGCTAGAGTTGGGAGCTCCTATAATTCACCCCTCCACTTT. As protein: CSARVGSSYNSPLHF.

This clonotype has at least ten counts. This chain links TRBV29-1 with TRBJ1-2; weak D call: TRBD1 (6 bases). The CDR3 is 13 residues long. V was cut by 4 bases and J by 4 bases, with 13 bases left in between. Germline V CDR1 and CDR2: SQVTM, ANQGSEA. CDR3 loop: CSVGPDRIYGYTF. CDR3 nucleotides: TGCAGCGTTGGCCCCGACAGGATCTATGGCTACACCTTC.

This clonotype has more than one count but fewer than ten. The V and J genes are TRBV18 and TRBJ1-2, with D perhaps TRBD1 (6 bases). CDR3 length equals 15 residues. Germline CDR1 is KGHSH and CDR2 is LQKENI. V was shortened by 2 bases and J by 4 bases, with 14 bases between the two germline ends. The CDR3 DNA follows: TGTGCCAGCTCACCATCACAGGGAGGTGGCTATGGCTACACCTTC. Protein product: CASSPSQGGGYGYTF. Filled out from reference TRBV18 and TRBJ1-2, the complete variable domain reads NAGVMQNPRHLVRRRGQEARLRCSPMKGHSHVYWYRQLPEEGLKFMVYLQKENIIDESGMPKERFSAEFPKEGPSILRIQQVVRGDSAAYFCASSPSQGGGYGYTFGSGTRLTVV.